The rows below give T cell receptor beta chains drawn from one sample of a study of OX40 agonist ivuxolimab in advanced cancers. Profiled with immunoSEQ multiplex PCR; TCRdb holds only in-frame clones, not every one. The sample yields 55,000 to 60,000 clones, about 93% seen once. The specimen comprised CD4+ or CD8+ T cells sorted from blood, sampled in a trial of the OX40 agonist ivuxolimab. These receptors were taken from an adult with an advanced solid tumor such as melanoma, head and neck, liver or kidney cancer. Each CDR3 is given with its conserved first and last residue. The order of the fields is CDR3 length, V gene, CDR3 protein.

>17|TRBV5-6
CASSLESFTGSAYGYTF
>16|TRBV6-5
CASSYSILEVENEQFF
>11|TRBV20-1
CSAPEPNEQFF
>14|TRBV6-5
CASSYAASTDTQYF
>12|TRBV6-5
CASRLKGEKLFF
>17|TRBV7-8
CASSPRLAGGYNNEQFF
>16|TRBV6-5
CASSYGAGDQGTEAFF
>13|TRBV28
CASSFQIQETQYF
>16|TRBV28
CASSSLRLAGRHEQFF
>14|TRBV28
CASSFAGVVDTQYF
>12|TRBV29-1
CSVEVAPDTQYF
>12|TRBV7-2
CASSYREFEQYF
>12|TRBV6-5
CASFSGIGGAFF
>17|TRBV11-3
CASSLAGGRADTGELFF
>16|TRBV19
CASSIGDRGLRAEAFF
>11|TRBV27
CASRGSYGYTF
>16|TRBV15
CATSPEVGSGANVLTF
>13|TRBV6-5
CASSYGPNTEAFF
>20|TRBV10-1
CASSESELRRVADRTYEQYF
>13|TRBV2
CASRQGEVYEQYF
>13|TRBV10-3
CAISGPGSYEQYF
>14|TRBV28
CASSPDVGGDTQYF
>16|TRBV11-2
CASSLDIGLDSYEQYF
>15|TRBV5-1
CASSSDRGLGNTIYF
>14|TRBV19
CASSIFPVGNEQFF
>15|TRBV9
CASSPRDRSGHEQYF
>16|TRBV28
CASSPGGQLIGNIQYF
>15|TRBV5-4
CASSPGTSATYEQYF
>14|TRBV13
CASSPRTGVHEQYF